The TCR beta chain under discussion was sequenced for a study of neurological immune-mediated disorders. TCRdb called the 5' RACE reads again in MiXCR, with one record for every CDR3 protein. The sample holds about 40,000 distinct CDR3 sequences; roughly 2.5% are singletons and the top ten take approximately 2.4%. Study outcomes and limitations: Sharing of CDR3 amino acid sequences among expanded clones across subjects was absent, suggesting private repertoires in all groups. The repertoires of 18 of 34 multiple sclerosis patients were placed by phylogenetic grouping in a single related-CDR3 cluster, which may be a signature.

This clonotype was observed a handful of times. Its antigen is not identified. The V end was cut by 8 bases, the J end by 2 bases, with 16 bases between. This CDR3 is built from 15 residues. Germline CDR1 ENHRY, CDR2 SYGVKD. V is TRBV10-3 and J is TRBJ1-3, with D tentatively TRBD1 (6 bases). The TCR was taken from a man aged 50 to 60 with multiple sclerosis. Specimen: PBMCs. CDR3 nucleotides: TGTGCCATCGCGGACAGTTCGACAGCTGGAAACACCATATATTTT. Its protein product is CAIADSSTAGNTIYF.